The source of this TCR beta chain is a study of beta chain features in type 1 diabetes. Whole-study context: Age, gender and cell yields were similar between patients and healthy donors.

Reverse transcribing all isolated RNA meant expressed TCRB transcripts were sequenced. Naive, central memory and regulatory T cell samples averaged approximately 3.8 million reads. Clones were sequenced by immunoSEQ multiplex PCR, and TCRdb holds only the in-frame ones, with some missing. The top ten hold roughly 1.3% of the sample, which has about 210,000 clones, roughly 11% seen once. The V gene's germline CDR1 is LGHNA and CDR2 YNFKEQ. V was pared by 8 bases and J by 6 bases, with 9 bases of the junction left unmatched. The CDR3 spans 14 residues. The rearrangement links TRBV4-2 to TRBJ2-1; TRBD2 matches 8 bases. The sequenced material came from central memory CD4+ T cells from blood. The clonotype originates from a man in his late teens or twenties in good health. CDR3 coding DNA: TGTGCCAGCGGGCAAGCGGGAGAGGTCAATGAGCAGTTCTTC. Translated, it gives CASGQAGEVNEQFF.